These T cell receptor beta chains were read from a single sample in a study of control samples from healthy donors and cancer patients. Produced via immunoSEQ multiplex PCR; TCRdb's table is partial and in-frame only. The sample carries around 120,000 clones, 80% to 95% recorded once. The source material was blood. These receptors were taken from a woman younger than 30 in good health. Each CDR3 is given with its conserved first and last residue. D genes are given only for firm matches. Part of the rows lack a size; the others show once, few, many or a class for expanded clones.

abundance: -; j_gene: TRBJ1-1; len: 14; v_gene: TRBV5-1; d_gene: TRBD1; CDR3aa: CASSLGDRNTEAFF; CDR3nt: TGCGCCAGCAGCTTGGGGGACAGGAACACTGAAGCTTTCTTT
abundance: -; j_gene: TRBJ1-1; len: 15; v_gene: TRBV28; d_gene: -; CDR3aa: CASSLLRGMNTEAFF; CDR3nt: TGTGCCAGCAGTTTACTCCGCGGGATGAACACTGAAGCTTTCTTT
abundance: -; j_gene: TRBJ1-2; len: 15; v_gene: TRBV11-3; d_gene: -; CDR3aa: CANLPLSFTNYGYTF; CDR3nt: TGTGCCAACCTGCCCCTCTCCTTCACTAACTATGGCTACACCTTC
abundance: -; j_gene: TRBJ1-3; len: 15; v_gene: TRBV7-9; d_gene: -; CDR3aa: CASSPGGSSGNTIYF; CDR3nt: TGTGCCAGCAGCCCCGGGGGAAGCTCTGGAAACACCATATATTTT
abundance: -; j_gene: TRBJ1-1; len: 16; v_gene: TRBV9; d_gene: TRBD1; CDR3aa: CASSPGGGPRNTEAFF; CDR3nt: TGTGCCAGCAGCCCAGGGGGGGGGCCGAGGAACACTGAAGCTTTCTTT
abundance: -; j_gene: TRBJ2-7; len: 12; v_gene: TRBV30; d_gene: TRBD1; CDR3aa: CAWNRGRGEQYF; CDR3nt: TGTGCCTGGAACAGGGGGCGGGGGGAGCAGTACTTC
abundance: -; j_gene: TRBJ2-2; len: 17; v_gene: TRBV19; d_gene: TRBD1; CDR3aa: CASRPATGVLRPGELFF; CDR3nt: TGTGCCAGCCGCCCCGCTACAGGGGTCCTTCGTCCCGGGGAGCTGTTTTTT
abundance: -; j_gene: TRBJ2-7; len: 12; v_gene: TRBV12-3/TRBV12-4; d_gene: -; CDR3aa: CASSLRSPKQYF; CDR3nt: TGTGCCAGCAGTTTACGCAGTCCTAAGCAGTACTTC
abundance: -; j_gene: TRBJ2-1; len: 13; v_gene: TRBV7-3; d_gene: TRBD2; CDR3aa: CASSWAGADEQFF; CDR3nt: TGTGCCAGCAGCTGGGCGGGAGCCGATGAGCAGTTCTTC
abundance: -; j_gene: TRBJ2-3; len: 13; v_gene: TRBV5-1; d_gene: -; CDR3aa: CASSLVTTDTQYF; CDR3nt: TGCGCCAGCAGCTTGGTGACCACAGATACGCAGTATTTT
abundance: -; j_gene: TRBJ1-1; len: 16; v_gene: TRBV11-1; d_gene: -; CDR3aa: CASSLVGGRMNTEAFF; CDR3nt: TGTGCCAGCAGCTTAGTCGGGGGTAGGATGAACACTGAAGCTTTCTTT
abundance: -; j_gene: TRBJ2-2; len: 15; v_gene: TRBV7-8; d_gene: TRBD2; CDR3aa: CASNRLAGADGELFF; CDR3nt: TGTGCCAGCAATAGGCTAGCGGGAGCCGACGGGGAGCTGTTTTTT
abundance: once; j_gene: TRBJ2-5; len: 15; v_gene: TRBV28; d_gene: TRBD2; CDR3aa: CASRRRGGWQETQYF; CDR3nt: TGTGCCAGCAGGCGACGGGGGGGGTGGCAAGAGACCCAGTACTTC
abundance: -; j_gene: TRBJ2-3; len: 16; v_gene: TRBV7-9; d_gene: -; CDR3aa: CASSLPWTSKADTQYF; CDR3nt: TGTGCCAGCAGCTTACCCTGGACGTCGAAGGCAGATACGCAGTATTTT
abundance: once; j_gene: TRBJ2-2; len: 14; v_gene: TRBV19; d_gene: -; CDR3aa: CATQRGVRTGELFF; CDR3nt: TGTGCCACCCAAAGGGGGGTAAGGACCGGGGAGCTGTTTTTT
abundance: -; j_gene: TRBJ1-6; len: 14; v_gene: TRBV11-2; d_gene: -; CDR3aa: CASSFQGAGSPLHF; CDR3nt: TGTGCCAGCAGCTTCCAAGGGGCTGGTTCACCCCTCCACTTT
abundance: -; j_gene: TRBJ1-5; len: 16; v_gene: TRBV30; d_gene: -; CDR3aa: CAWATAGIISNQPQHF; CDR3nt: TGTGCCTGGGCCACCGCCGGGATAATAAGCAATCAGCCCCAGCATTTT
abundance: -; j_gene: TRBJ2-2; len: 18; v_gene: TRBV7-9; d_gene: -; CDR3aa: CASSWNFVLQGNTGELFF; CDR3nt: TGTGCCAGCAGCTGGAACTTCGTCCTACAGGGCAACACCGGGGAGCTGTTTTTT
abundance: -; j_gene: TRBJ2-5; len: 17; v_gene: TRBV14; d_gene: TRBD2; CDR3aa: CASSQVFGGRPVETQYF; CDR3nt: TGTGCCAGCAGCCAAGTTTTCGGCGGGAGGCCGGTAGAGACCCAGTACTTC